This T cell receptor beta chain was documented in a study of glioma-infiltrating T cells after dendritic cell vaccination. Overall study findings and caveats: The cohort had few patients with full blood and tumor sets. Higher TCR clonality did not directly relate to longer survival.

The primer mix had 60 V beta and 13 J beta primers. Profiling relied on immunoSEQ multiplex PCR, and the TCRdb table lists in-frame clones only, not all of them. The repertoire holds roughly 100,000 clones, with roughly 81% as singletons. In regard to this clone: The antigen is undetermined.

CDR1 is LGHNA, CDR2 YSLEER, per germline. The CDR3 totals 15 residues. Trimming stripped 1 base from V and 1 base from J, with 10 bases between. The sequenced sample was blood, obtained before dendritic cell vaccination. The V call is TRBV4-3, the J call TRBJ1-1; TRBD1 might be the D (6 bases). The sequence came from a human donor with glioblastoma. The CDR3, as DNA: TGCGCCAGCAGCCAAGTAACAGGGACGAACACTGAAGCTTTCTTT. This codes for CASSQVTGTNTEAFF.